Listed below are T cell receptor beta chains from one sample, sequenced in a study of blood T cell repertoires in COVID-19. Assay: immunoSEQ multiplex PCR; the TCRdb copy retains only in-frame clones and omits some. The sample records roughly 410,000 clones, around 89% being singletons. The sequenced material came from peripheral blood. These TCRs come from a woman in her forties with COVID-19, enrolled during active disease. Each CDR3 is given with its conserved first and last residue. The D gene is left open where the match is weak. Size is omitted from some rows. Given values are once, few, many or a class for expanded clones.

>TRBD2|TRBV11-2|NA|TRBJ2-1
CASSFPASGSLWGNEQFF
TGTGCCAGCAGCTTTCCGGCTAGCGGGAGTTTGTGGGGCAATGAGCAGTTCTTC
>TRBD1|TRBV18|few|TRBJ1-5
CASSDRGENQPQHF
TGTGCCAGCTCAGACAGGGGGGAGAATCAGCCCCAGCATTTT
>NA|TRBV28|NA|TRBJ2-7
CASSFPVAHPYEQYF
TGTGCCAGCAGTTTTCCTGTGGCTCATCCCTACGAGCAGTACTTC
>TRBD1|TRBV30|NA|TRBJ1-4
CAWSQGAATNEKLFF
TGTGCCTGGAGTCAGGGGGCTGCAACTAATGAAAAACTGTTTTTT
>TRBD1|TRBV6-2/TRBV6-3|NA|TRBJ1-2
CASSSLGQGRPVNYGYTF
TGTGCCAGCAGTTCCCTTGGACAGGGGCGACCAGTAAACTATGGCTACACCTTC
>NA|TRBV5-5|NA|TRBJ2-5
CASSLAGIQETQYF
TGTGCCAGCAGCTTGGCAGGGATACAGGAGACCCAGTACTTC
>NA|TRBV19|once|TRBJ1-3
CASQWGGSSGNTIYF
TGTGCCAGCCAGTGGGGAGGGAGCTCTGGAAACACCATATATTTT
>TRBD2|TRBV4-3|NA|TRBJ2-3
CASSPRLADTQYF
TGCGCCAGCAGCCCGAGACTAGCGGATACGCAGTATTTT
>NA|TRBV14|NA|TRBJ2-3
CASSQSTAADTQYF
TGTGCCAGCAGCCAGAGCACAGCGGCAGATACGCAGTATTTT
>TRBD2|TRBV28|once|TRBJ2-5
CASSFLSPAGGSQETQYF
TGTGCCAGCAGTTTCCTGTCCCCAGCGGGGGGGTCTCAAGAGACCCAGTACTTC
>TRBD2|TRBV19|NA|TRBJ2-1
CASSNRLAGSYNEQFF
TGTGCCAGTAGTAACCGACTAGCAGGTTCCTACAATGAGCAGTTCTTC
>NA|TRBV11-2|NA|TRBJ1-5
CASSPQHF
TGTGCCAGCAGTCCGCAGCATTTT
>NA|TRBV19|NA|TRBJ2-7
CASSRGTYEQYF
TGTGCCAGTAGCAGGGGAACCTACGAGCAGTACTTC
>TRBD1|TRBV7-3|few|TRBJ1-2
CASSQPGQGQGYTF
TGTGCCAGCAGTCAACCGGGACAGGGACAGGGCTACACCTTC